This T cell receptor (beta chain) was obtained from a study of blood T cell repertoires in COVID-19. The overall study: Acute and convalescent COVID-19 samples came from the United States, Italy and Spain.

The ends were cut back, 5 bases at V and 0 bases at J, with 25 bases in the middle. The CDR3 loop spans 19 amino acids. Germline values: CDR1 SEHNR, CDR2 FQNEAQ (reference sequence). TCRdb's table, derived via immunoSEQ multiplex PCR, lists solely in-frame clones and lacks some. The table has about 150,000 clones, approximately 88% seen once. The chain is built from TRBV7-9 and TRBJ1-2, with D unresolved. The TCR sequence derives from a woman in her twenties or thirties with acute COVID-19. Sequences were obtained from PBMCs or T cells enriched from blood (not recorded which). CDR3 residues: CASSHSKARTEDTNYGYTF. The CDR3 DNA follows: TGTGCCAGCAGCCATTCAAAGGCCCGGACGGAGGATACTAACTATGGCTACACCTTC.